This passage covers 6 T cell receptor beta chains from one sample sequenced in a study of CD8 T cells in Susac syndrome. The authors reverse transcribed 0.5 to 1 ug RNA with random hexamers. TCRdb processed the immunoSEQ multiplex PCR reads anew with MiXCR; each CDR3 protein has one entry. The sample has about 210,000 distinct CDR3 sequences, about 94% seen once. The specimen sequenced was CD4+ T cells from PBMCs. The receptors come from a human donor with Susac syndrome.

The chain recombines TRBV24-1 with TRBJ2-6; possible D gene TRBD1, 6 bases. V shed 2 bases and J shed 0 bases, with 16 bases lying between them. In germline, CDR1 is KGHDR, CDR2 SFDVKD. CDR3 size: 19 residues. CDR3 protein: CATSDWTAALSSGANVLTF. The CDR3 bases are TGTGCCACCAGTGATTGGACAGCAGCTTTAAGCTCTGGGGCCAACGTCCTGACTTTC.

The V gene is TRBV11-1, the J gene TRBJ1-6; the D gene is possibly TRBD1 (6 bases). Germline V lookup: CDR1 SGHAT, CDR2 FQDESV (reference sequence). This CDR3 is 16 amino acids long. The germline V and J ends were trimmed by 5 bases and 7 bases, with 18 bases remaining between them. For the CDR3, the DNA is TGTGCCAGCAGCCCGGACAGACCGTCGGGCAATTCACCCCTCCACTTT. Amino acid sequence: CASSPDRPSGNSPLHF. Drawing the rest from reference TRBV11-1 and TRBJ1-6, the complete variable domain is EAEVAQSPRYKITEKSQAVAFWCDPISGHATLYWYRQILGQGPELLVQFQDESVVDDSQLPKDRFSAERLKGVDSTLKIQPAELGDSAMYLCASSPDRPSGNSPLHFGNGTRLTVT.

The CDR3 DNA reads TGCAGCGTTGAATTCGGACAGACTGAAGCTTTCTTT. This encodes CSVEFGQTEAFF. V is TRBV29-1 and J is TRBJ1-1; possible D gene TRBD1, 6 bases. The CDR3 contains 12 residues. V was cut by 2 bases and J by 5 bases, with 9 bases left in between. Germline-derived CDR1 and CDR2 are SQVTM and ANQGSEA.

The J gene is TRBJ2-7, the V gene TRBV10-3; weak D call: TRBD2 (5 bases). The CDR3 is 14 residues long. Looked up from germline, CDR1 is ENHRY and CDR2 is SYGVKD. The V gene lost 9 bases and the J gene lost 3 bases, with 18 bases spanning the gap. The CDR3 coding sequence is TGTGCCATTCCCACAGACCCCGGGAACTACGAGCAGTACTTC. It is translated as CAIPTDPGNYEQYF.

The chain joins TRBV9 to TRBJ1-2; 8 nucleotides agree with TRBD1. Germline CDR1 and CDR2: SGDLS and YYNGEE. This CDR3 region has 15 residues. J lost 6 bases, V lost 0 bases, and 7 bases had no gene match. The CDR3 coding sequence is TGTGCCAGCAGCGTAGAGGCAGGGGGCTACGATGGCTACACCTTC. Its translation: CASSVEAGGYDGYTF.

CDR3 sequence: CSAQLKRLAVTDTQYF. The CDR3 DNA reads TGCAGTGCTCAATTGAAGAGGCTAGCGGTCACAGATACGCAGTATTTT. The chain employs TRBV20-1 and TRBJ2-3; 7 bases line up with TRBD2. In germline, CDR1 is DFQATT, CDR2 SNEGSKA (reference sequence). CDR3 length: 16 residues. Trimming removed 5 bases from V and 2 bases from J; junction bases left unmatched: 13.